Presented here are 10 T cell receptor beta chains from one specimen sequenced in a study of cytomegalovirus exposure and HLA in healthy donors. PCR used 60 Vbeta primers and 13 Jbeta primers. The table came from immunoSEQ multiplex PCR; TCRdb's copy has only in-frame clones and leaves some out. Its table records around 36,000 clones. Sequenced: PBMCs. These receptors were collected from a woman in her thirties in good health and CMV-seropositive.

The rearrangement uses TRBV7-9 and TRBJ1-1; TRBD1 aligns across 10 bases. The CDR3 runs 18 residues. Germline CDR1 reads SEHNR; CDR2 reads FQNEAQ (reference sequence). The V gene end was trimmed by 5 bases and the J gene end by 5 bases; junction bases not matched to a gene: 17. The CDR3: CASSTWPRRTGGVTEAFF. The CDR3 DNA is TGTGCCAGCAGCACATGGCCCAGGAGGACAGGGGGGGTGACTGAAGCTTTCTTT.

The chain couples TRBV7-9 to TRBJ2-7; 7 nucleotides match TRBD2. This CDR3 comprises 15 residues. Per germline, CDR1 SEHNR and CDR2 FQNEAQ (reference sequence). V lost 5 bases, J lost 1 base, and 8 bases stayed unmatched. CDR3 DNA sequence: TGTGCCAGCAGCCTTCTTGGGAGGGGATCCTACGAGCAGTACTTC. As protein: CASSLLGRGSYEQYF.

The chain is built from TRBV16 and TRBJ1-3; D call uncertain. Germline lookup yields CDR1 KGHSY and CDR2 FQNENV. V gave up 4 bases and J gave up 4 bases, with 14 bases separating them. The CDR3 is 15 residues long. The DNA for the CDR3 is TGTGCCAGCAGCCGCGCCTCGGGAAAGGGAAACACCATATATTTT. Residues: CASSRASGKGNTIYF.

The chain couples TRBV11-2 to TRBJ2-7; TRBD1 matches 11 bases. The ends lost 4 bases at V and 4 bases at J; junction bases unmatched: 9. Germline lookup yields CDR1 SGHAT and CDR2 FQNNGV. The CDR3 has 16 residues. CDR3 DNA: TGTGCCAGCAGCTCGAGCTGGACAGGGGGCGGGTACGAGCAGTACTTC. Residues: CASSSSWTGGGYEQYF. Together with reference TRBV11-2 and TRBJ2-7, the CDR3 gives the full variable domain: EAGVAQSPRYKIIEKRQSVAFWCNPISGHATLYWYQQILGQGPKLLIQFQNNGVVDDSQLPKDRFSAERLKGVDSTLKIQPAKLEDSAVYLCASSSSWTGGGYEQYFGPGTRLTVT.

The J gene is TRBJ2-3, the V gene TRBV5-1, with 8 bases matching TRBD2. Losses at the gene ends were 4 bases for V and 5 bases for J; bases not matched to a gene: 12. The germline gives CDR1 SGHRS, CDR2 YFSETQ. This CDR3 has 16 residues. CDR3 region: CASSQLRGGLEDTQYF. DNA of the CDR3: TGCGCCAGCAGCCAACTCCGGGGGGGACTGGAAGATACGCAGTATTTT.

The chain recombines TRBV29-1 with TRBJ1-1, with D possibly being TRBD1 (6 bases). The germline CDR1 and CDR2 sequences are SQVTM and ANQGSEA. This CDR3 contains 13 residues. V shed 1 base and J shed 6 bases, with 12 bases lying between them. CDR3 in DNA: TGCAGCGTTGAAGGGGGACAAGCACCTGAAGCTTTCTTT. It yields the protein CSVEGGQAPEAFF.

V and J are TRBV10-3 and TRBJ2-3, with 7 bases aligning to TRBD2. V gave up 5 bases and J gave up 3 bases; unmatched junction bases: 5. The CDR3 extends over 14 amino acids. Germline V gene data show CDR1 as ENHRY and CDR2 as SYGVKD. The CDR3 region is CAISQRGVTDTQYF. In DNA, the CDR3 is TGTGCCATCAGTCAACGGGGGGTAACAGATACGCAGTATTTT.

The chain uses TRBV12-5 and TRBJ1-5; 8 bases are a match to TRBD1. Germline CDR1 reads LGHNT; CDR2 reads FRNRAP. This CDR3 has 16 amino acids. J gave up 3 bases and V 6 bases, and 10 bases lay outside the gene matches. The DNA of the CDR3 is TGTGCTAGTGGCCCCGGACAGGGACTAAACAATCAGCCCCAGCATTTT. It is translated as CASGPGQGLNNQPQHF.

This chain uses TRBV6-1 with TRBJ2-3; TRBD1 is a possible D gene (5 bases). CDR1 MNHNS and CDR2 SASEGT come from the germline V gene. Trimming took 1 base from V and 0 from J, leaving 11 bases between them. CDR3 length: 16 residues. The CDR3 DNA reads TGTGCCAGCAGTGAAGAGGGCAGGGCTAGCACAGATACGCAGTATTTT. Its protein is CASSEEGRASTDTQYF.

The CDR3 DNA follows: TGTGCCAGCAGCTTAAACGGGGATGGCTACACCTTC. Its translation is CASSLNGDGYTF. V usage is TRBV7-9 and J usage is TRBJ1-2; D gene ambiguous. V lost 2 bases to trimming and J lost 6 bases, with 7 bases between them. Germline V CDR1 and CDR2: SEHNR, FQNEAQ (reference sequence). CDR3 size: 12 residues.